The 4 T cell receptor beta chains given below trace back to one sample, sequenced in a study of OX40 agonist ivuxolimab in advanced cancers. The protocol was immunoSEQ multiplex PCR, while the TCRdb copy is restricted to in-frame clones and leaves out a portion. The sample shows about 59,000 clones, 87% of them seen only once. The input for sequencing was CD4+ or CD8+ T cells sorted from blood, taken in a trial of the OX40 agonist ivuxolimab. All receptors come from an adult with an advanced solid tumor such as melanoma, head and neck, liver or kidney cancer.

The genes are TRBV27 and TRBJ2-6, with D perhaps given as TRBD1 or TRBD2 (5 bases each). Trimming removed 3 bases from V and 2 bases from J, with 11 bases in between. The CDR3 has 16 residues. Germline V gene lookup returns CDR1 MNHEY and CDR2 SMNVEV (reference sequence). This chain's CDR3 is CASSFLRGAGANVLTF. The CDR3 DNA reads TGTGCCAGCAGTTTCCTGAGGGGTGCTGGGGCCAACGTCCTGACTTTC.

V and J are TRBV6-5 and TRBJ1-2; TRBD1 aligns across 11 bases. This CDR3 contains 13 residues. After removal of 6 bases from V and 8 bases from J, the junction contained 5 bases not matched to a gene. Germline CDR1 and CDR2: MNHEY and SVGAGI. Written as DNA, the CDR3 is TGTGCCAGCAGCTGGGGACAGGGGGGAGGCTACACCTTC. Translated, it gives CASSWGQGGGYTF.

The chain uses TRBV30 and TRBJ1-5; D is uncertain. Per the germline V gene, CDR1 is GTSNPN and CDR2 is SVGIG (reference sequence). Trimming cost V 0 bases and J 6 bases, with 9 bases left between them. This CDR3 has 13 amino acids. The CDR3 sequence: CAWSVGERQPQHF. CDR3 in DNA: TGTGCCTGGAGTGTGGGAGAACGTCAGCCCCAGCATTTT.

DNA of the CDR3: TGTGCCAGCAGCTGGGGCGGTCGGGCTAATGAAAAACTGTTTTTT. Translating it yields CASSWGGRANEKLFF. The chain links TRBV5-4 to TRBJ1-4; D might be TRBD1 (5 bases). The CDR3 runs to 15 residues. The V gene's germline CDR1 is SGHNT and CDR2 YYREEE (reference sequence). Trimming removed 3 bases from V and 3 bases from J, with 12 bases in between.